These 32 T cell receptor beta chains came from one sample sequenced in a study of T cell changes during pregnancy in multiple sclerosis. Sequencing used immunoSEQ multiplex PCR; TCRdb keeps in-frame clones, though not all of them. The sample includes 80,000 or so clones, around 92% of them seen just once. The starting material was peripheral blood, obtained before pregnancy. The receptors here all came from a female donor with multiple sclerosis, enrolled in a pregnancy study.

The table lists this clone with a count of one. V usage is TRBV5-1 and J usage is TRBJ2-2, with 9 bases matching TRBD2. Germline loops: CDR1 SGHRS, CDR2 YFSETQ. V was pared by 4 bases and J by 4 bases, with 8 bases of the junction left unmatched. The CDR3 totals 16 residues. CDR3 protein: CASSVGGGAVTGELFF. The CDR3 DNA reads TGCGCCAGCAGCGTCGGCGGGGGGGCCGTCACCGGGGAGCTGTTTTTT.

The genes are TRBV19 and TRBJ1-4; D remains unclear. The V and J ends lost 7 bases and 5 bases respectively, with 8 bases between them. In germline, CDR1 is LNHDA, CDR2 SQIVND (reference sequence). There are 12 residues in the CDR3. This CDR3 is CASTRGNEKLFF. CDR3 sequence (DNA): TGTGCCAGTACTAGAGGAAATGAAAAACTGTTTTTT.

The V and J genes are TRBV18 and TRBJ1-5; TRBD1 agrees at 8 bases. Germline loops: CDR1 KGHSH, CDR2 LQKENI. After removal of 0 bases from V and 9 bases from J, the junction contained 16 bases not matched to a gene. The CDR3 runs 18 residues. In DNA, the CDR3 is TGTGCCAGCTCACCACCCTCGACAGGGGCCGTCCGGGGTGGGCCCCAGCATTTT. Translating gives CASSPPSTGAVRGGPQHF.

This clone was counted a few times. J is TRBJ2-1 and V is TRBV11-3; the D gene is possibly TRBD1 (5 bases). The CDR3 runs to 14 residues. Trimming stripped 5 bases from V and 7 bases from J, with 15 bases between. The germline V gene encodes CDR1 SGHNT and CDR2 YENEEA. This CDR3 is CASSIDSSGNEQFF. CDR3 in DNA: TGTGCCAGCAGCATTGACTCCTCAGGGAATGAGCAGTTCTTC.

In its sample, this clone was seen a few times. This CDR3 is CASSQANQGTNYGYTF. The CDR3 region has the DNA TGTGCCAGCAGCCAAGCGAACCAGGGGACCAACTATGGCTACACCTTC. This rearrangement joins TRBV4-2 to TRBJ1-2; maybe TRBD1 (6 bases). Germline assignment: CDR1 LGHNA and CDR2 YNFKEQ. Trimming took off 1 base at V and 2 bases at J, with 14 bases between the two ends. The CDR3 consists of 16 residues.

This chain uses TRBV10-3 with TRBJ1-1; 10 bases align to TRBD1. Trimming removed 4 bases from V and 5 bases from J; junction bases left unmatched: 7. The CDR3 spans 15 residues. CDR1 ENHRY and CDR2 SYGVKD come from the germline V gene. CDR3 loop: CAISGQGTGVTEAFF. CDR3 nucleotides: TGTGCCATCAGTGGTCAGGGGACAGGGGTAACTGAAGCTTTCTTT.

This clone was observed once. This sequence joins TRBV27 and TRBJ2-1; TRBD2 is a possible D gene (6 bases). Trimming stripped 8 bases from V and 9 bases from J, with 14 bases between. The CDR3 contains 12 residues. Germline assignment: CDR1 MNHEY and CDR2 SMNVEV (reference sequence). CDR3 in amino acids: CASGPLAFEQFF. CDR3 nucleotides: TGTGCCAGCGGCCCCCTAGCGTTTGAGCAGTTCTTC.

V gene TRBV18 combines with J gene TRBJ2-1; D is perhaps TRBD2 (6 bases). CDR1 KGHSH and CDR2 LQKENI come from the germline V gene. This CDR3 region has 17 residues. Trimming took off 3 bases at V and 2 bases at J, with 17 bases between the two ends. For the CDR3, the DNA is TGTGCCAGCTCACCGAGGGCTACTACGGGGGCCTACAATGAGCAGTTCTTC. The encoded protein is CASSPRATTGAYNEQFF.

The gene calls are TRBV14 and TRBJ2-2; the D gene is possibly TRBD1 (5 bases). This CDR3 has 15 amino acids. V was pared by 1 base and J by 9 bases, with 15 bases between. In germline, CDR1 is SGHDN, CDR2 FVKESK. The CDR3 sequence: CASSQGGRGNRELFF. CDR3 DNA sequence: TGTGCCAGCAGCCAAGGTGGTAGGGGAAACCGGGAGCTGTTTTTT. Full variable domain (outside the CDR3, taken from reference TRBV14 and TRBJ2-2): EAGVTQFPSHSVIEKGQTVTLRCDPISGHDNLYWYRRVMGKEIKFLLHFVKESKQDESGMPNNRFLAERTGGTYSTLKVQPAELEDSGVYFCASSQGGRGNRELFFGEGSRLTVL.

The chain combines TRBV4-2 with TRBJ2-1, with D possibly matching TRBD2 (6 bases). Trimming shortened V by 0 bases and J by 9 bases, and 15 bases separated the two germline ends. This CDR3 region has 15 residues. Germline CDR1 reads LGHNA; CDR2 reads YNFKEQ. The CDR3 sequence is CASSQELGRRAEQFF. The CDR3 DNA sequence: TGTGCCAGCAGCCAAGAATTAGGCAGGAGGGCTGAGCAGTTCTTC.

The sample holds one count of this clone. This rearrangement joins TRBV5-6 to TRBJ2-3; weak D call: TRBD1 (5 bases). CDR1 and CDR2 (germline): SGHDT, YYEEEE. CDR3 length: 16 amino acids. Between the trimmed V and J ends, which lost 4 bases and 6 bases, there was a span of 21 bases. CDR3 DNA sequence: TGTGCCAGCAGCAGGGGTGGACCGCCGACCCCGGATACGCAGTATTTT. It yields the protein CASSRGGPPTPDTQYF.

This chain links TRBV7-4 with TRBJ1-5, with D possibly being TRBD1 (5 bases). V gave up 2 bases and J gave up 0 bases, with 20 bases separating them. CDR3 length: 19 amino acids. Germline V gene data show CDR1 as SGHVT and CDR2 as SQSDAQ. This CDR3 reads CASSLRAGEEKYSNQPQHF. DNA for the CDR3: TGTGCCAGCAGCTTAAGGGCGGGGGAGGAGAAATATAGCAATCAGCCCCAGCATTTT. The full variable domain, rest sourced from reference TRBV7-4 and TRBJ1-5, is GAGVSQSPRYKVAKRGRDVALRCDSISGHVTLYWYRQTLGQGSEVLTYSQSDAQRDKSGRPSGRFSAERPERSVSTLKIQRTEQGDSAVYLCASSLRAGEEKYSNQPQHFGDGTRLSIL.

This chain uses TRBV19 with TRBJ1-2; 8 bases match TRBD1. The CDR3 spans 16 residues. The V segment lost 3 bases and the J segment 0 bases; nucleotides outside the gene matches: 6. CDR1 and CDR2 (germline): LNHDA, SQIVND (reference sequence). In DNA, the CDR3 is TGTGCCAGTAGTATCTGGGGGGGACAGGCTAACTATGGCTACACCTTC. This gives the protein CASSIWGGQANYGYTF.

The V gene is TRBV5-4, the J gene TRBJ1-1; TRBD1 might be the D (6 bases). The CDR3 is 14 residues long. Germline V gene sequence: CDR1 SGHNT, CDR2 YYREEE (reference sequence). V was trimmed by 4 bases and J by 6 bases, leaving 16 bases between them. The CDR3 here is CASSTRDRPAEAFF. As DNA, the CDR3 is TGTGCCAGCAGCACGAGAGACAGGCCCGCTGAAGCTTTCTTT.

V gene TRBV5-5 combines with J gene TRBJ2-3, with D possibly matching TRBD2 (7 bases). Trimming removed 0 bases from V and 2 bases from J, with 13 bases in between. Germline V CDR1 and CDR2: SGHKS, YYEKEE (reference sequence). This CDR3 contains 16 residues. The chain's CDR3 is CASSLAGAGATDTQYF. DNA of the CDR3: TGTGCCAGCAGCTTGGCGGGTGCGGGGGCCACAGATACGCAGTATTTT.

V usage is TRBV5-1 and J usage is TRBJ1-6, with a tentative D call TRBD1 (5 bases). This CDR3 has 14 residues. The V end was cut by 0 bases, the J end by 6 bases, with 7 bases between. The germline CDR1 and CDR2 sequences are SGHRS and YFSETQ. The CDR3 nucleotides are TGCGCCAGCAGCTTGGGACAGCCTAATTCACCCCTCCACTTT. Its translation: CASSLGQPNSPLHF.

The chain couples TRBV19 to TRBJ1-6; D might be TRBD1 (6 bases). There are 17 residues in the CDR3. In germline, CDR1 is LNHDA, CDR2 SQIVND (reference sequence). V was shortened by 9 bases and J by 6 bases, with 24 bases between the two germline ends. The CDR3 DNA sequence: TGTGCCAGCGGGTTCCTTACGACAGGATCTTTTAATTCACCCCTCCACTTT. Its translation is CASGFLTTGSFNSPLHF.

The V call is TRBV11-2, the J call TRBJ2-4; TRBD2 matches 7 bases. CDR1 is SGHAT, CDR2 FQNNGV, per germline. This CDR3 is built from 12 residues. V trimming: 4 bases; J trimming: 9 bases; junction bases outside the gene matches: 3. In DNA form, the CDR3 reads TGTGCCAGCAGCTCTAGCGGAGCCATTCAGTACTTC. It codes for CASSSSGAIQYF.

The genes are TRBV6-4 and TRBJ1-6; D might be TRBD1 (5 bases). From germline, CDR1 is MRHNA and CDR2 SNTAGT. Trimming pared 6 bases from V and 0 bases from J, leaving 24 bases between. The CDR3 consists of 20 residues. The CDR3 coding sequence is TGTGCCAGCAGGGAGACAGTTTTTCACCTACCCAGCTCCTATAATTCACCCCTCCACTTT. Translation gives CASRETVFHLPSSYNSPLHF.

The chain is built from TRBV6-5 and TRBJ2-7; 9 bases fit TRBD1. V shed 6 bases and J 5 bases; nucleotides not matched to a gene: 8. CDR1 is MNHEY, CDR2 SVGAGI, per germline. The CDR3 has 14 amino acids. DNA of the CDR3: TGTGCCAGCAGGCATCCGGGACAGGGCAACGAGCAGTACTTC. It translates to CASRHPGQGNEQYF.

In the case of this clone: Other nucleotide sequences from this sample produce the same CDR3. The chain joins TRBV4-1 to TRBJ1-4; D might be TRBD1 (6 bases). This CDR3 region has 15 residues. V dropped 1 base and J dropped 4 bases, with 10 bases sitting between them. Germline V lookup: CDR1 MGHRA, CDR2 YSYEKL. The CDR3 DNA is TGCGCCAGCAGCCAAGTACAGGGCTTTAATGAAAAACTGTTTTTT. Protein sequence: CASSQVQGFNEKLFF.

The rearrangement links TRBV7-8 to TRBJ1-2; D gene ambiguous. Trimming pared 4 bases from V and 4 bases from J, leaving 7 bases between. The CDR3 sequence is 12 residues long. Germline V lookup: CDR1 SGHVS, CDR2 FQNEAQ. CDR3 DNA: TGTGCCAGCAGCTCCCTCTCCTATGGCTACACCTTC. It is translated as CASSSLSYGYTF.

The V and J genes are TRBV15 and TRBJ2-1, with D unresolved. Looked up from germline, CDR1 is LNHNV and CDR2 is YYDKDF (reference sequence). The CDR3 extends over 12 amino acids. Deletions cut 4 bases from V and 9 bases from J, with 10 bases between. This CDR3 is CATSIDSGEQFF. CDR3 in DNA: TGTGCCACCAGCATAGACTCGGGTGAGCAGTTCTTC.

The V call is TRBV9, the J call TRBJ2-7, with 8 bases identical to TRBD2. Germline CDR1 and CDR2: SGDLS and YYNGEE. J gave up 4 bases and V 3 bases, and 18 bases lay outside the gene matches. This CDR3 is 18 amino acids long. The CDR3 DNA sequence: TGTGCCAGCAGCGAGAGGGGACGGGGGGGAAAAATGATGTACGAGCAGTACTTC. Translating gives CASSERGRGGKMMYEQYF.

The chain is built from TRBV7-8 and TRBJ2-5; tentatively, D is TRBD2 (6 bases). This CDR3 contains 15 residues. The V and J ends lost 6 bases and 2 bases respectively, with 16 bases between them. CDR1 and CDR2 from the germline V gene are SGHVS and FQNEAQ. CDR3 sequence: CASRSQTGGQETQYF. As DNA, the CDR3 is TGTGCCAGCAGAAGTCAAACTGGGGGGCAAGAGACCCAGTACTTC.

V and J are TRBV30 and TRBJ1-4; tentative D call: TRBD1 (5 bases). V lost 0 bases and J 5 bases, leaving 10 bases between the germline ends. CDR1 GTSNPN and CDR2 SVGIG come from the germline V gene (reference sequence). The CDR3 runs to 14 residues. In DNA form, the CDR3 reads TGTGCCTGGAGTGTTGGGGCAGTCAATGAAAAACTGTTTTTT. This translates into CAWSVGAVNEKLFF.

A word on this clone: Additional DNA sequences in this sample encode the identical CDR3. The CDR3 reads CASSQAGTPSSGNTIYF. The CDR3 nucleotides are TGCGCCAGCAGCCAAGCCGGGACACCATCCTCTGGAAACACCATATATTTT. The chain couples TRBV4-1 to TRBJ1-3, with D perhaps matching TRBD1 (6 bases). Germline V lookup: CDR1 MGHRA, CDR2 YSYEKL. The germline V and J ends were trimmed by 1 base and 0 bases, with 13 bases remaining between them. The CDR3 consists of 17 residues.

This chain connects TRBV7-8 to TRBJ2-5; TRBD2 might be the D (5 bases). The CDR3 consists of 16 residues. Trimming left V 5 bases short and J 1 base short, with 17 bases between. Germline CDR1 reads SGHVS; CDR2 reads FQNEAQ. In DNA form, the CDR3 reads TGTGCCAGCAGCCCCCGGAGGAGCTTAACCCAAGAGACCCAGTACTTC. This gives the protein CASSPRRSLTQETQYF.

The V call is TRBV6-5, the J call TRBJ2-1; 9 positions agree with TRBD2. Trimming cost V 0 bases and J 6 bases; bases outside gene matches: 3. Germline lookup yields CDR1 MNHEY and CDR2 SVGAGI. The CDR3 is 15 amino acids. CDR3 amino acids: CASSYSAGGRNEQFF. Written as DNA, the CDR3 is TGTGCCAGCAGTTACTCGGCGGGGGGGCGCAATGAGCAGTTCTTC.

V is TRBV2 and J is TRBJ2-5; perhaps TRBD2 as D (6 bases). Trimming took off 8 bases at V and 7 bases at J, with 17 bases between the two ends. Per the germline V gene, CDR1 is SNHLY and CDR2 is FYNNEI. The CDR3 runs to 13 residues. This CDR3 reads CASVSPGLATQYF. The CDR3, as DNA: TGTGCCAGCGTCTCACCGGGACTGGCGACCCAGTACTTC.

The chain recombines TRBV30 with TRBJ2-3; D is undetermined. The length of the CDR3 is 13 residues. The germline V and J ends were trimmed by 0 bases and 7 bases, with 11 bases remaining between them. Germline V lookup: CDR1 GTSNPN, CDR2 SVGIG (reference sequence). The CDR3 loop reads CAWSVLVENTQYF. Written as DNA, the CDR3 is TGTGCCTGGAGTGTTTTAGTCGAAAATACGCAGTATTTT.

The genes are TRBV28 and TRBJ1-2; D is unclear. V lost 2 bases and J lost 5, with 6 bases in between. Germline CDR1 reads MDHEN; CDR2 reads SYDVKM. The CDR3 contains 12 residues. The CDR3 DNA sequence: TGTGCCAGCAGTTTAGGCAGATATGGCTACACCTTC. It encodes CASSLGRYGYTF.